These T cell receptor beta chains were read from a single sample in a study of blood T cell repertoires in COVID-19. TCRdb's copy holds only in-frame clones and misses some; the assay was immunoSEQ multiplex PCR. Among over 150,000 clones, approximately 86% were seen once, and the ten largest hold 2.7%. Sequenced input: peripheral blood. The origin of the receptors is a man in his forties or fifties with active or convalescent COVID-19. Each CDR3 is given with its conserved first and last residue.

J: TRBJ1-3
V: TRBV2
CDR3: CASSEDRGGNTIYF

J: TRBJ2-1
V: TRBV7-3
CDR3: CASSLSPGQRAYNEQFF

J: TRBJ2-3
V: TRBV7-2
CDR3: CASSLAPSGSTDTQYF

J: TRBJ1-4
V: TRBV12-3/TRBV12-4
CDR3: CASSFDRFEKLFF

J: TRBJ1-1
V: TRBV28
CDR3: CASSPDREPRRTEAFF

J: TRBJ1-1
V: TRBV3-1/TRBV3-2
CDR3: CASSEEVAGPEAFF

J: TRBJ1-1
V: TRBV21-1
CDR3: CASSKGGFWGVDTEAFF

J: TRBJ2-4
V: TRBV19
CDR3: CASSTHSGGALTKNIQYF

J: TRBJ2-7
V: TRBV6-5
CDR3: CASSGTGGGEQYF

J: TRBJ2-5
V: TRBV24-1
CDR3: CATSDTGNQETQYF

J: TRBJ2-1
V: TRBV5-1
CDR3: CASSSLQGNEQFF

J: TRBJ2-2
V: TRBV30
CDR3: CAWRQGSNTGELFF

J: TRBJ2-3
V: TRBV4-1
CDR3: CASSQERLAGRGTQYF

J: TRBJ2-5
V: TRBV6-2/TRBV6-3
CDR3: CASSLGQGGQTQYF

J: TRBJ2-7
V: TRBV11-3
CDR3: CASSLVAGGEQYF

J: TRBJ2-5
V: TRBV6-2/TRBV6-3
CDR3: CASSIIAGQETQYF

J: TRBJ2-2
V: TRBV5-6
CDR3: CASTRGGGNTGELFF